The clone carrying this T cell receptor beta chain was picked up one time. Antigen: not known. Based on CD45RO/CCR7/CD25/CD127/CD95/CD27, CD4+ regulatory, stem cell-like memory, naive and central memory cells were sorted. Since all of the isolated RNA was reverse transcribed, expressed TCRB transcripts were what got sequenced. Using immunoSEQ multiplex PCR, the repertoire was profiled, and TCRdb retains in-frame clones only, with some absent. The profile covers 150,000 to 200,000 clones, with approximately 62% appearing a single time and roughly 0.089% taken by the ten largest. The data stem from a study of beta chain features in type 1 diabetes. Study-wide results and limits: In comparison with healthy donors, patients had naive, central memory and Treg TCRB repertoires that appeared more similar. The VDJ junctions of type 1 diabetes patients carried fewer insertions and more deletions. In these data, an HLA type influence on TCRB rearrangement remained unresolved. TCRB CDR3 length was moderately but significantly reduced in all four CD4+ subsets of Type 1 diabetes patients.

CDR3 length: 14 residues. Germline V gene data show CDR1 as SGHRS and CDR2 as YFSETQ. Trimming removed 0 bases from V and 7 bases from J; junction bases left unmatched: 6. Sequencing was carried out using naive CD4+ T cells from blood. This receptor was identified in a young man with type 1 diabetes. V gene TRBV5-1 combines with J gene TRBJ2-7; 8 positions match TRBD1. CDR3 in DNA: TGCGCCAGCAGCTTGGAGACAGGGGCTCGGGAGCAGTACTTC. Its protein is CASSLETGAREQYF.